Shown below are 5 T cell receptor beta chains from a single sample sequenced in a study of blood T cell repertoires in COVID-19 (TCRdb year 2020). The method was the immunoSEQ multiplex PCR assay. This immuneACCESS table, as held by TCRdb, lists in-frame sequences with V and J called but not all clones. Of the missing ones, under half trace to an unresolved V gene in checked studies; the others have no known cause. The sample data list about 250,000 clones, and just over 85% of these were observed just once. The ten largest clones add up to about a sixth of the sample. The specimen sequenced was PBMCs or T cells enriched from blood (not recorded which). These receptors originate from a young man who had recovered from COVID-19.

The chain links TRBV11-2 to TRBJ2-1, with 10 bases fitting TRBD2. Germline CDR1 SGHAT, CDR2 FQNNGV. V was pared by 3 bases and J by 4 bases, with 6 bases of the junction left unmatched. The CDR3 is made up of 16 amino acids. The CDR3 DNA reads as TGTGCCAGCAGCTTGATGGGACTAGCGAAGTACAATGAGCAGTTCTTC. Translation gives CASSLMGLAKYNEQFF.

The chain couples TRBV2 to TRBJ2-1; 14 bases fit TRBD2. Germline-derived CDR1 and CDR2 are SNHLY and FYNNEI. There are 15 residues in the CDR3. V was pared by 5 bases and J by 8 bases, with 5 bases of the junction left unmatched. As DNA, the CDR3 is TGTGCCAGCAGTATGGGACTAGCGGGAGTGTATGAGCAGTTCTTC. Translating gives CASSMGLAGVYEQFF.

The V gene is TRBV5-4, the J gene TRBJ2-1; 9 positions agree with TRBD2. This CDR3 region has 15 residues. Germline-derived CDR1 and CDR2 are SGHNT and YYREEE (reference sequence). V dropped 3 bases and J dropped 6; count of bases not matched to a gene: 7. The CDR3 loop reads CASSSGLAPLNEQFF. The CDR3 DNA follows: TGTGCCAGCAGCTCGGGACTAGCCCCACTCAATGAGCAGTTCTTC.

The DNA of the CDR3 is TGTGCCAGCAGAACAGGGTCTAACTCACCCCTCCACTTT. It yields the protein CASRTGSNSPLHF. The V gene is TRBV27, the J gene TRBJ1-6, with D possibly TRBD1 on 6 matching bases. The CDR3 has 13 residues. Trimming stripped 6 bases from V and 10 bases from J, with 13 bases between. CDR1 MNHEY and CDR2 SMNVEV come from the germline V gene (reference sequence).

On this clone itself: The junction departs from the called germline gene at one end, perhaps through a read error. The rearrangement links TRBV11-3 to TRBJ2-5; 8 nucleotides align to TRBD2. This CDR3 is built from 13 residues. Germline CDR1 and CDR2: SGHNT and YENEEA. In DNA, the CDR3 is TGTGCCAGCAACTTAGCGGGAAGGGAGACCCAGTACTTC. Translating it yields CASNLAGRETQYF.